A selection of T cell receptor beta chains follows, all from one sample in a study of blood T cells in healthy people across ages. TCRdb used MiXCR to reprocess the 5' RACE reads, holding one entry per CDR3 protein. This table has around 1.5 million distinct CDR3 sequences, roughly 40% appearing once. The sample comprised blood. All receptors derive from a woman aged 18-35 years in good health. Each CDR3 is given with its conserved first and last residue. D genes are given only for firm matches. Size tells how often a clone was seen (once, few, many) or the class of an expanded clone, and some rows leave it out.

v_gene: TRBV3-1; d_gene: TRBD2; abundance: .; len: 15; j_gene: TRBJ2-2; CDR3nt: TGTGCCAGCAGCCAAGGACTAGCCTTCGGCGGGGAGCTGTTTTTT; CDR3aa: CASSQGLAFGGELFF
v_gene: TRBV20-1; d_gene: .; abundance: few; len: 11; j_gene: TRBJ2-7; CDR3nt: TGCAGTGTCAAGAATCACAATGAGCAGTACTTC; CDR3aa: CSVKNHNEQYF
v_gene: TRBV28; d_gene: .; abundance: few; len: 17; j_gene: TRBJ2-1; CDR3nt: TGTGCCAGCAGTTTCCCGTGGGGGGGCCTTTCCTACAATGAGCAGTTCTTC; CDR3aa: CASSFPWGGLSYNEQFF
v_gene: TRBV2; d_gene: .; abundance: .; len: 13; j_gene: TRBJ2-7; CDR3nt: TGTGCCAGCATTCGCAGGGCCCCGGGGGAGCAGTACTTC; CDR3aa: CASIRRAPGEQYF
v_gene: TRBV20-1; d_gene: TRBD1; abundance: .; len: 14; j_gene: TRBJ2-3; CDR3nt: TGCAGTGCTGGCGGACAGGGTGTTACAGATACGCAGTATTTT; CDR3aa: CSAGGQGVTDTQYF
v_gene: TRBV2; d_gene: .; abundance: .; len: 13; j_gene: TRBJ1-2; CDR3nt: TGTGCCAGCAGTGAAGGAGACTTCTATGGCTACACCTTC; CDR3aa: CASSEGDFYGYTF
v_gene: TRBV4-1; d_gene: .; abundance: .; len: 15; j_gene: TRBJ2-7; CDR3nt: TGCGCCAGCAGCCCTAGTAGTACAGCCTCCTACGAGCAGTACTTC; CDR3aa: CASSPSSTASYEQYF
v_gene: TRBV7-8; d_gene: .; abundance: .; len: 15; j_gene: TRBJ1-5; CDR3nt: TGTGCCAGCAGCTTTACACATGGGATCAATCAGCCCCAGCATTTT; CDR3aa: CASSFTHGINQPQHF
v_gene: TRBV20-1; d_gene: .; abundance: .; len: 13; j_gene: TRBJ2-1; CDR3nt: TGCAGTGCTAGTTCGTTGAAAGGGAATGAGCAGTTCTTC; CDR3aa: CSASSLKGNEQFF
v_gene: TRBV20-1; d_gene: .; abundance: .; len: 15; j_gene: TRBJ1-1; CDR3nt: TGCAGTGCCAGACAGCTTCCATTTGGGAACACTGAAGCTTTCTTT; CDR3aa: CSARQLPFGNTEAFF
v_gene: TRBV25-1; d_gene: TRBD1; abundance: .; len: 15; j_gene: TRBJ2-7; CDR3nt: TGTGCCAGCAGCCAACCCGGGACAGGGCACTACGAGCAGTACTTC; CDR3aa: CASSQPGTGHYEQYF
v_gene: TRBV7-8; d_gene: .; abundance: .; len: 14; j_gene: TRBJ1-4; CDR3nt: TGTGCCAGCAGCTTAGCCCCGTTGGGTGAAAAACTGTTTTTT; CDR3aa: CASSLAPLGEKLFF
v_gene: TRBV29-1; d_gene: TRBD1; abundance: many; len: 15; j_gene: TRBJ2-5; CDR3nt: TGCAGCGTTGCCCCCGGTGGGACAGCTCAAGAGACCCAGTACTTC; CDR3aa: CSVAPGGTAQETQYF
v_gene: TRBV19; d_gene: .; abundance: .; len: 15; j_gene: TRBJ2-7; CDR3nt: TGTGCCAGTAGTACGCGGGGAAACTCCTACAATGAGCAGTACTTC; CDR3aa: CASSTRGNSYNEQYF
v_gene: TRBV20-1; d_gene: .; abundance: few; len: 16; j_gene: TRBJ2-1; CDR3nt: TGCAGTGCTAGAGTCGGGCAGGGGATCTCCTACAATGAGCAGTTCTTC; CDR3aa: CSARVGQGISYNEQFF
v_gene: TRBV20-1; d_gene: .; abundance: .; len: 16; j_gene: TRBJ1-1; CDR3nt: TGCAGTGCTAGAGATCGGGGCACTCCGATGAACACTGAAGCTTTCTTT; CDR3aa: CSARDRGTPMNTEAFF
v_gene: TRBV9; d_gene: .; abundance: .; len: 17; j_gene: TRBJ2-1; CDR3nt: TGTGCCAGCAGCGTAGAGAGAGGGAATTCTCCCAACAATGAGCAGTTCTTC; CDR3aa: CASSVERGNSPNNEQFF
v_gene: TRBV20-1; d_gene: TRBD2; abundance: .; len: 14; j_gene: TRBJ2-5; CDR3nt: TGCAGTGCTGGGGGGACTAGCTGGGGGGAGACCCAGTACTTC; CDR3aa: CSAGGTSWGETQYF
v_gene: TRBV7-9; d_gene: TRBD2; abundance: .; len: 16; j_gene: TRBJ2-2; CDR3nt: TGTGCCAGCACCAGCTCAACCGGGGGGGCCACCGGGGAGCTGTTTTTT; CDR3aa: CASTSSTGGATGELFF
v_gene: TRBV28; d_gene: TRBD1; abundance: .; len: 14; j_gene: TRBJ2-7; CDR3nt: TGTGCCAGCAGTGACTCCGGGACAGGGGACGAGCAGTACTTC; CDR3aa: CASSDSGTGDEQYF
v_gene: TRBV28; d_gene: .; abundance: few; len: 12; j_gene: TRBJ1-5; CDR3nt: TGTGCCAGCACCCCCGGTAATCAGCCCCAGCATTTT; CDR3aa: CASTPGNQPQHF
v_gene: TRBV25-1; d_gene: .; abundance: .; len: 13; j_gene: TRBJ1-1; CDR3nt: TGTGCCAGCAGTGTGGGTTCAGACACTGAAGCTTTCTTT; CDR3aa: CASSVGSDTEAFF
v_gene: TRBV7-9; d_gene: TRBD2; abundance: few; len: 16; j_gene: TRBJ2-1; CDR3nt: TGTGCCAGCAGCGGTCCTAGCGGGAGTAGTGGAAATATGCGGTTCTTC; CDR3aa: CASSGPSGSSGNMRFF
v_gene: TRBV6-1; d_gene: TRBD1; abundance: .; len: 13; j_gene: TRBJ1-2; CDR3nt: TGTGCCTGCAGTGAACACAGGGGAGATGGCTACACCTTC; CDR3aa: CACSEHRGDGYTF
v_gene: TRBV24-1; d_gene: TRBD1; abundance: few; len: 16; j_gene: TRBJ2-7; CDR3nt: TGTGCCACCAGTGATTCGCGACAGGGGGCCCCATACGAGCAGTACTTC; CDR3aa: CATSDSRQGAPYEQYF
v_gene: TRBV6-6; d_gene: TRBD1; abundance: few; len: 15; j_gene: TRBJ2-7; CDR3nt: TGTGCCAGCAGCCTAAGACAGGGTTCCGCCTACGAGCAGTACTTC; CDR3aa: CASSLRQGSAYEQYF
v_gene: TRBV7-6; d_gene: .; abundance: .; len: 14; j_gene: TRBJ2-7; CDR3nt: TGTGCCAGCAGCCCCAGAAGGACAGACTACGAGCAGTACTTC; CDR3aa: CASSPRRTDYEQYF
v_gene: TRBV5-1; d_gene: .; abundance: few; len: 15; j_gene: TRBJ2-7; CDR3nt: TGCGCCAGCAGCCCGGAAGATCCAGGGCACCACGAGCAGTACTTC; CDR3aa: CASSPEDPGHHEQYF
v_gene: TRBV12-5; d_gene: TRBD1; abundance: .; len: 14; j_gene: TRBJ2-5; CDR3nt: TGTGCTAGCTTTCGGACAGGGTTCAAAGAGACCCAGTACTTC; CDR3aa: CASFRTGFKETQYF
v_gene: TRBV6-5; d_gene: .; abundance: few; len: 12; j_gene: TRBJ2-3; CDR3nt: TGTGCCAGCAGATCTGAGGCAGATACGCAGTATTTT; CDR3aa: CASRSEADTQYF
v_gene: TRBV10-3; d_gene: .; abundance: .; len: 14; j_gene: TRBJ2-5; CDR3nt: TGTGCCACCAAAGAAGGGGGGCTATCAAATGAGCAGTACTTC; CDR3aa: CATKEGGLSNEQYF
v_gene: TRBV28; d_gene: TRBD1; abundance: few; len: 18; j_gene: TRBJ1-5; CDR3nt: TGTGCCAGCAGTTTTTTATCATTATGGGACAGGCTCAATCAGCCCCAGCATTTT; CDR3aa: CASSFLSLWDRLNQPQHF
v_gene: TRBV10-2; d_gene: .; abundance: .; len: 14; j_gene: TRBJ1-1; CDR3nt: TGCGCCAGCAGTGAGACAGGACTGAACACTAAAGCTTTCTTT; CDR3aa: CASSETGLNTKAFF
v_gene: TRBV10-3; d_gene: TRBD1; abundance: few; len: 15; j_gene: TRBJ1-1; CDR3nt: TGTGCCATCAGCTTTGGACCGCAGGGGGCTCCTGAAGCTTTCTTT; CDR3aa: CAISFGPQGAPEAFF
v_gene: TRBV12-3/TRBV12-4; d_gene: .; abundance: few; len: 15; j_gene: TRBJ1-2; CDR3nt: TGTGCCAGCAGTTTAAGTCGGGGTCTAAACTATGGCTACACCTTC; CDR3aa: CASSLSRGLNYGYTF
v_gene: TRBV2; d_gene: .; abundance: once; len: 13; j_gene: TRBJ1-1; CDR3nt: TGTGCCATACCGGGACAAGGAGGCACTGAAGCTTTCTTT; CDR3aa: CAIPGQGGTEAFF
v_gene: TRBV30; d_gene: .; abundance: .; len: 15; j_gene: TRBJ2-1; CDR3nt: TGTGCCTGGAGTGTAAACGCGCGGCGGGGTAACAATGAGTTCTTC; CDR3aa: CAWSVNARRGNNEFF